Following are 9 T cell receptor beta chains from one sample sequenced in a study of T cells in Graves' hyperthyroidism and ophthalmopathy. Amplified TCR beta CDR3 regions came from RNA transcripts. An initial round of RT-PCR targeting the TCR CDR3 relied on the HTBI primer set. TCRdb processed the multiplex PCR reads anew with MiXCR; each CDR3 protein has one entry. This table holds 200,000 to 250,000 distinct CDR3 sequences, approximately 20% found once. Sequences were obtained from blood. The receptors stem from a man in his forties or fifties with Graves' hyperthyroidism.

The table lists this clonotype with a few counts. The genes are TRBV6-1 and TRBJ1-4; D call uncertain. The CDR3 spans 15 residues. CDR1 MNHNS and CDR2 SASEGT come from the germline V gene. Trimming took off 0 bases at V and 4 bases at J, with 9 bases between the two ends. The CDR3, as DNA: TGTGCCAGCAGTGAAGCGACACCCCGTAATGAAAAACTGTTTTTT. Translation gives CASSEATPRNEKLFF.

This clonotype was recorded at least ten times. This chain uses TRBV27 with TRBJ1-1; D remains ambiguous. V lost 5 bases and J lost 2, with 15 bases in between. There are 15 residues in the CDR3. Germline values: CDR1 MNHEY, CDR2 SMNVEV (reference sequence). CDR3 loop: CASSPNPGINTEAFF. As DNA, the CDR3 is TGTGCCAGCAGTCCCAACCCGGGAATAAACACTGAAGCTTTCTTT.

This clonotype was seen once. The rearrangement uses TRBV11-2 and TRBJ1-2; 8 bases agree with TRBD1. Germline lookup yields CDR1 SGHAT and CDR2 FQNNGV. After removal of 5 bases from V and 5 bases from J, the junction contained 4 bases not matched to a gene. The CDR3 length is 13 residues. The CDR3 DNA follows: TGTGCCAGCAGCCTGGACAGGGCATATGGCTACACCTTC. Its translation: CASSLDRAYGYTF.

This clonotype has a count of ten or more. The rearrangement links TRBV20-1 to TRBJ2-5; 7 nucleotides match TRBD1. This CDR3 has 14 amino acids. Germline V gives CDR1 DFQATT, CDR2 SNEGSKA (reference sequence). V was clipped by 3 bases and J by 4 bases; unmatched bases: 8. This chain's CDR3 is CSARVDRIGETQYF. The CDR3 DNA reads as TGCAGTGCTAGGGTGGACAGGATTGGAGAGACCCAGTACTTC.

This clonotype has more than one count but fewer than ten. The J gene is TRBJ2-2, the V gene TRBV24-1, with 14 bases identical to TRBD2. Germline V gene sequence: CDR1 KGHDR, CDR2 SFDVKD. CDR3 size: 20 residues. V lost 4 bases, J lost 3 bases, and 12 bases stayed unmatched. CDR3 amino acids: CATSEGTSGGHYRYTGELFF. CDR3 DNA: TGTGCCACCAGTGAGGGGACTAGCGGGGGCCATTATAGGTACACCGGGGAGCTGTTTTTT.

This clonotype was detected a few times. The chain combines TRBV5-8 with TRBJ1-5, with D perhaps TRBD1 (5 bases). There are 15 residues in the CDR3. In germline, CDR1 is SGHTS, CDR2 YDEGEE. Trimming pared 0 bases from V and 6 bases from J, leaving 13 bases between. The CDR3 region is CASSLDLGVGQPQHF. Written as DNA, the CDR3 is TGTGCCAGCAGCTTGGATTTAGGGGTGGGTCAGCCCCAGCATTTT.

Only a few counts were recorded for this clonotype. The chain is built from TRBV10-3 and TRBJ2-5; D is uncertain. Germline CDR1 reads ENHRY; CDR2 reads SYGVKD. The CDR3 consists of 12 residues. V was clipped by 6 bases and J by 1 base, with 6 bases between them. The DNA of the CDR3 is TGTGCCATCAGCCTAACCCAAGAGACCCAGTACTTC. Its translation: CAISLTQETQYF.

In regard to this clonotype: A much larger clone lies a single base off, so this may be a read error. The V call is TRBV5-1, the J call TRBJ2-3; D is uncertain. This CDR3 has 10 residues. In germline, CDR1 is SGHRS, CDR2 YFSETQ. The CDR3 bases are TGCGCCAGCAGTGGCAATACGCAGTGTTTT. Its protein is CASSGNTQCF. Using reference TRBV5-1 and TRBJ2-3 for the parts outside the CDR3, the full variable domain is KAGVTQTPRYLIKTRGQQVTLSCSPISGHRSVSWYQQTPGQGLQFLFEYFSETQRNKGNFPGRFSGRQFSNSRSEMNVSTLELGDSALYLCASSGNTQCFGPGTRLTVL.

V gene TRBV6-2 or TRBV6-3 combines with J gene TRBJ2-2; 7 nucleotides match TRBD1. J lost 6 bases, V lost 5 bases, and 6 bases had no gene match. CDR1 and CDR2 (germline): MNHEY, SVGEGT. The CDR3 has 14 residues. The CDR3 coding sequence is TGTGCCAGCAGTGCAAATCAGGGGGCCGGGGAGCTGTTTTTT. Its protein product is CASSANQGAGELFF.